This T cell receptor beta chain was sequenced during a study of T cells after posttransplantation cyclophosphamide. Busulfan-fludarabine conditioning, marrow transplant, and cyclophosphamide on days +3 and +4 were administered. The assay was immunoSEQ multiplex PCR, and TCRdb's table has in-frame clones only and misses some. The profile covers 6,500 to 9,000 clones, none occurring a single time. The CDR3 contains 13 residues. V was shortened by 4 bases and J by 4 bases, with 10 bases between the two germline ends. Per germline, CDR1 SGHAT and CDR2 FQNNGV. Study results and caveats: Later post-transplant blood repertoires were often dominated by donor CD8+ memory clones. Recipient CMV seropositivity and CMV reactivation strongly tracked TRB clonality. Blood and skin or GI T cell repertoires showed limited TRB overlap.

In its sample, this clone was seen many times. The antigen remains unidentified. V and J are TRBV11-2 and TRBJ1-1; D might be TRBD1 (5 bases). This receptor was obtained from a female patient aged 45 to 65 who received an allogeneic stem cell transplant from a related donor, was CMV-positive, and had no GVHD. Some T cells may be the graft donor's. Here the sequenced sample was PBMCs, taken after allogeneic stem cell transplant with posttransplant cyclophosphamide. The CDR3 DNA follows: TGTGCCAGCAGCTCCAGGGTGGGCACTGAAGCTTTCTTT. Protein sequence: CASSSRVGTEAFF. The whole variable domain, remainder taken from reference TRBV11-2 and TRBJ1-1, is EAGVAQSPRYKIIEKRQSVAFWCNPISGHATLYWYQQILGQGPKLLIQFQNNGVVDDSQLPKDRFSAERLKGVDSTLKIQPAKLEDSAVYLCASSSRVGTEAFFGQGTRLTVV.